Listed here are 16 T cell receptor beta chains from one sample, sequenced in a study of blood T cell repertoires in COVID-19 (dated by TCRdb to about 2020). Library preparation employed the immunoSEQ multiplex PCR assay. The clones in this table, taken by TCRdb from immuneACCESS, are in-frame only. Not every clone is retained; where verified, under half of the shortfall comes from an unresolved V gene, and the cause of the rest is unknown. For this sample there are approximately 70,000 clones; approximately 90% appear just once. In total, the top ten clones hold roughly 1.2% of the sample. The specimen was peripheral blood. These receptors were obtained from an older woman with acute or convalescent COVID-19.

V is TRBV7-9 and J is TRBJ1-3; unclear D gene. V gave up 7 bases and J gave up 7 bases, with 8 bases separating them. The CDR3 is 11 amino acids. Germline CDR1 and CDR2: SEHNR and FQNEAQ (reference sequence). CDR3 bases: TGTGCCAGCACCAGCCAGAACACCATATATTTT. Translation gives CASTSQNTIYF.

The chain recombines TRBV28 with TRBJ1-2; tentative D call: TRBD1 (5 bases). The CDR3 spans 15 residues. Trimming pared 3 bases from V and 2 bases from J, leaving 13 bases between. Germline CDR1 and CDR2: MDHEN and SYDVKM. In DNA, the CDR3 is TGTGCCAGCAGTTTCAGGGTCGGAGGGAACTATGGCTACACCTTC. This sequence encodes CASSFRVGGNYGYTF.

The rearrangement joins TRBV4-3 to TRBJ2-1, with 11 positions matching TRBD2. V shed 1 base and J 4 bases; nucleotides not matched to a gene: 6. The CDR3 is 17 residues long. Germline V gene lookup returns CDR1 LGHNA and CDR2 YSLEER. The DNA for the CDR3 is TGCGCCAGCAGCCAAGCCCGGGGACTAGCGGATTACAATGAGCAGTTCTTC. It codes for CASSQARGLADYNEQFF.

This clone was seen only a few times. The rearrangement joins TRBV7-8 to TRBJ2-2; tentatively, D is TRBD1 (5 bases). Trimming cost V 6 bases and J 2 bases, with 16 bases left between them. The length of the CDR3 is 16 residues. CDR1 and CDR2 from the germline V gene are SGHVS and FQNEAQ. CDR3 sequence: CASRKGRTINTGELFF. In DNA form, the CDR3 reads TGTGCCAGCAGAAAAGGCAGGACAATCAACACCGGGGAGCTGTTTTTT.

This clone has a handful of counts. The chain employs TRBV2 and TRBJ1-5; D is ambiguous. The CDR3 runs 13 residues. V was pared by 4 bases and J by 0 bases, with 4 bases between. The germline V gene encodes CDR1 SNHLY and CDR2 FYNNEI. The CDR3, as DNA: TGTGCCAGCAGTGCAGGTAGCAATCAGCCCCAGCATTTT. Amino acids: CASSAGSNQPQHF.

The rearrangement uses TRBV2 and TRBJ1-2; D might be TRBD1 (6 bases). The germline gives CDR1 SNHLY, CDR2 FYNNEI. Trimming left V 7 bases short and J 6 bases short, with 9 bases between. The CDR3 has 11 amino acids. The CDR3 bases are TGTGCCAGCAAGCAGGGGAATGGCTACACCTTC. Translated: CASKQGNGYTF.

V is TRBV5-1 and J is TRBJ2-5, with 9 bases aligning to TRBD1. CDR1 is SGHRS, CDR2 YFSETQ, per germline. The CDR3 loop spans 14 amino acids. J lost 4 bases, V lost 1 base, and 2 bases had no gene match. The CDR3 loop is CASSLTGGAETQYF. The CDR3 DNA is TGCGCCAGCAGCTTGACAGGGGGCGCAGAGACCCAGTACTTC.

CDR3 nucleotide sequence: TGTGCCAGCAGAGGGGCCTACTCCTACAATGAGCAGTTCTTC. It codes for CASRGAYSYNEQFF. The chain combines TRBV28 with TRBJ2-1, with a weak D call TRBD1 (5 bases). Germline V gene sequence: CDR1 MDHEN, CDR2 SYDVKM. Trimming pared 6 bases from V and 0 bases from J, leaving 9 bases between. The CDR3 spans 14 residues.

The chain is built from TRBV7-2 and TRBJ2-1; 7 nucleotides align to TRBD2. The CDR3 covers 17 residues. V lost 3 bases to trimming and J lost 0 bases; unmatched junction nucleotides: 8. The germline V gene encodes CDR1 SGHTA and CDR2 FQGNSA. CDR3 loop: CASSLRGGRSSYNEQFF. In nucleotides, the CDR3 is TGTGCCAGCAGCTTGAGAGGCGGGAGAAGCTCCTACAATGAGCAGTTCTTC.

The chain uses TRBV19 and TRBJ1-3; no reliable D call. The CDR3 contains 12 residues. The germline V and J ends were trimmed by 11 bases and 2 bases, with 10 bases remaining between them. Germline V gene lookup returns CDR1 LNHDA and CDR2 SQIVND (reference sequence). This chain's CDR3 is CASSSPGNTIYF. The CDR3 nucleotides are TGTGCCTCGTCGAGCCCTGGAAACACCATATATTTT.

V is TRBV4-1 and J is TRBJ1-2; D possibly corresponds to TRBD1 (5 bases). Deletions cut 8 bases from V and 6 bases from J, with 19 bases between. This CDR3 region has 14 residues. Germline V gives CDR1 MGHRA, CDR2 YSYEKL. CDR3 coding DNA: TGCGCCAGCGACACGGGGGGTGGCATAAATGGCTACACCTTC. This encodes CASDTGGGINGYTF.

This clone came up a few times. The rearrangement uses TRBV7-9 and TRBJ2-5, with TRBD2 matching over 8 bases. The V segment lost 2 bases and the J segment 5 bases; nucleotides outside the gene matches: 10. The CDR3 spans 16 residues. The V gene's germline CDR1 is SEHNR and CDR2 FQNEAQ (reference sequence). Here the CDR3 DNA reads TGTGCCAGCAGCTTAACAGTCGGGGGGGCTGGGGAGACCCAGTACTTC. Amino acid sequence: CASSLTVGGAGETQYF. Drawing the rest from reference TRBV7-9 and TRBJ2-5, the complete variable domain is DTGVSQNPRHKITKRGQNVTFRCDPISEHNRLYWYRQTLGQGPEFLTYFQNEAQLEKSRLLSDRFSAERPKGSFSTLEIQRTEQGDSAMYLCASSLTVGGAGETQYFGPGTRLLVL.

The V and J genes are TRBV13 and TRBJ2-5; TRBD2 aligns across 13 bases. V lost 4 bases to trimming and J lost 1 base; unmatched junction nucleotides: 9. The CDR3 extends over 18 amino acids. From germline, CDR1 is PRHDT and CDR2 FYEKMQ (reference sequence). Written as DNA, the CDR3 is TGTGCCAGCAGCTCGAGATTGGGACTAGCGGGGTTCCAAGAGACCCAGTACTTC. It encodes CASSSRLGLAGFQETQYF.

This clone was seen only once. This chain uses TRBV27 with TRBJ2-7; TRBD2 might be the D (6 bases). V dropped 5 bases and J dropped 7 bases, with 18 bases sitting between them. The germline CDR1 and CDR2 sequences are MNHEY and SMNVEV (reference sequence). CDR3 size: 14 residues. CDR3 region: CASSPTGGIGEQYV. The CDR3 DNA sequence: TGTGCCAGCAGTCCCACTGGGGGGATCGGGGAGCAGTACGTC.

The chain couples TRBV5-8 to TRBJ1-5; 12 bases align to TRBD1. CDR1 and CDR2 (germline): SGHTS, YDEGEE. This CDR3 region has 17 residues. The junction had 12 bases not matched to a gene; V was cut back by 4 bases and J by 7 bases. DNA of the CDR3: TGTGCCAGCAGCCTCCGGGACAGGGGGCGTTTTGGCCAGCCCCAGCATTTT. Its translation is CASSLRDRGRFGQPQHF.

This chain connects TRBV19 to TRBJ1-1; D call uncertain. Trimming took 10 bases from V and 5 from J, leaving 17 bases between them. Germline lookup yields CDR1 LNHDA and CDR2 SQIVND (reference sequence). This CDR3 comprises 13 residues. The chain's CDR3 is CATSPIGGTEAFF. The CDR3 DNA is TGTGCCACATCACCGATAGGAGGAACTGAAGCTTTCTTT.